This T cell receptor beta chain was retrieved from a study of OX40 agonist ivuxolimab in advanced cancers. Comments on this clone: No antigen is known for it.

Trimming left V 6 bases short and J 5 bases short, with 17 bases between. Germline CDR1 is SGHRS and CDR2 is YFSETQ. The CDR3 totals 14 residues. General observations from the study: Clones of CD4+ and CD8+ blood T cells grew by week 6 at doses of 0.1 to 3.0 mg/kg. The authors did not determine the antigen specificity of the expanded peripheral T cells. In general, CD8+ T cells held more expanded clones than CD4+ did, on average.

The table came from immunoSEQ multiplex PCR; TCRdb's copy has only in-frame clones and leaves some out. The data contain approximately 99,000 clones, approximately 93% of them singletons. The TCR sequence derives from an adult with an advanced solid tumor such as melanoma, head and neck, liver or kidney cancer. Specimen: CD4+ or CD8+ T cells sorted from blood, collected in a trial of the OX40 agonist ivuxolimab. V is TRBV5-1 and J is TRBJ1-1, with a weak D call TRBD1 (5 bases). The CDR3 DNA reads TGCGCCAGCACCGAGGACACACTGGGGACTGAAGCTTTCTTT. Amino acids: CASTEDTLGTEAFF. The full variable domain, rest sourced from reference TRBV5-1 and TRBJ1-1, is KAGVTQTPRYLIKTRGQQVTLSCSPISGHRSVSWYQQTPGQGLQFLFEYFSETQRNKGNFPGRFSGRQFSNSRSEMNVSTLELGDSALYLCASTEDTLGTEAFFGQGTRLTVV.